This T cell receptor beta chain was sequenced during a study of response to subunit inactivated influenza vaccine. Whole-study results and caveats: With each seasonal influenza vaccination, the authors suggested, few new T cells are recruited.

The CDR3 length is 15 residues. The V gene's germline CDR1 is SGHTA and CDR2 FQGNSA. V lost 5 bases and J lost 10, with 21 bases in between. TCRdb redid the calling of the RT-PCR reads with MiXCR, one entry per CDR3 protein. Of 250,000 to 350,000 distinct CDR3 sequences listed, 20% to 25% are singletons. Comment on this clonotype: Its cognate antigen is unknown.

The receptor comes from a man between 45 and 75 years old who received an inactivated influenza vaccine. Sequenced here: PBMCs from blood, sampled around 22 months after vaccination. This sequence joins TRBV7-2 and TRBJ2-1, with D possibly TRBD2 on 6 matching bases. The CDR3 is CASSLNDLAPSEQFF. The CDR3 DNA follows: TGTGCCAGCAGCCTAAACGATCTAGCGCCCAGCGAGCAGTTCTTC.